This T cell receptor beta chain was recorded in a study of identical twins. Study observations and caveats: Twin sharing of out-of-frame TCR alpha was underestimated by models in monozygotic pairs.

The authors used template switching to add a universal primer site and gave cDNA unique molecular identifiers. TCRdb re-called the 5' RACE reads with MiXCR, one entry per CDR3 protein. The table includes about 550,000 distinct CDR3 sequences, around 24% detected once. Healthy Caucasians were all of the donors. The CDR3 runs 14 residues. Germline CDR1 reads MNHEY; CDR2 reads SVGEGT. Trimming pared 6 bases from V and 3 bases from J, leaving 14 bases between. This clonotype has a handful of counts. Its antigen is currently unknown. This sample also belongs to another study, concerning yellow fever vaccine responses in identical twins.

The sample comprised CD4+ T cells sorted from blood. The genes are TRBV6-2 or TRBV6-3 and TRBJ1-2; possible D gene TRBD1, 5 bases. The receptor was isolated from a woman younger than 35 in good health. This CDR3 is CASRDGGLYYGYTF. In DNA, the CDR3 is TGTGCCAGCAGAGATGGGGGATTATACTATGGCTACACCTTC.